This T cell receptor (beta chain) was identified during a study of regulatory T cells in long-lasting Graves disease. Overall study context: Patients with persistent Graves' disease had over 5 years of antithyroid drugs and persistent TSH receptor antibodies.

Combining iRepertoire HTBI primers with Arm-PCR of CDR3 regions, the authors built TCR beta libraries. A single record per CDR3 protein comes from TCRdb applying MiXCR to the multiplex PCR reads. The sample lists about 430,000 distinct CDR3 sequences; 21% were seen once. Time point in this sample: persistent/refractory GD, antithyroid drugs over 5 years with positive TRAb. There was RNA extracted from PBMCs, and the TCR library was made from it. The guidelines of the American Thyroid Association were the basis for diagnosing Graves' disease. Findings of the study overall: Persistent-disease Graves' patients showed less TCR diversity than new cases. Accuracy was perhaps lowered by the small sample size.

In this sample, this clonotype turned up many times. Its antigen is not known. This material consisted of peripheral blood mononuclear cells (PBMCs), taken when the disease was refractory, from a patient treated with antithyroid drugs. This TCR derives from a female donor with Graves disease.

CDR3 amino acids: CASGTGRMGVTYEQYF. CDR3 bases: TGTGCCAGCGGGACAGGGAGAATGGGGGTCACCTACGAGCAGTACTTC. V gene TRBV28 combines with J gene TRBJ2-7, with 9 bases lining up with TRBD1. V lost 8 bases and J lost 2; bases outside the gene matches: 13. CDR1 MDHEN and CDR2 SYDVKM come from the germline V gene. This CDR3 has 16 residues.